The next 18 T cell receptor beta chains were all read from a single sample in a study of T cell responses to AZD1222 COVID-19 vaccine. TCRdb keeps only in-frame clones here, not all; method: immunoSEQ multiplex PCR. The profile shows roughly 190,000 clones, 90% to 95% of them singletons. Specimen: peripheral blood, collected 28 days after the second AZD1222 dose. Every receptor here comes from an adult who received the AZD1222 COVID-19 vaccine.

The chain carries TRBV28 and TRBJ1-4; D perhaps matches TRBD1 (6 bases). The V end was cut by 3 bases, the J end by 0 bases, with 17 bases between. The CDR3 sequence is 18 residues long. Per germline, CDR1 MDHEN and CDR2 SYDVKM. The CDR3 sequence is CASSFPGDTTATNEKLFF. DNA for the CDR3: TGTGCCAGCAGTTTCCCCGGGGACACGACTGCAACTAATGAAAAACTGTTTTTT.

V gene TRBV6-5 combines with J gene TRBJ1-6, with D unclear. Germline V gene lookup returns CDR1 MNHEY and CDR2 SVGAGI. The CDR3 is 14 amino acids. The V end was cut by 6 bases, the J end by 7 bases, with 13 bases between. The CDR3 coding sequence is TGTGCCAGCAGCGATTTCATACAGAATTCACCCCTCCACTTT. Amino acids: CASSDFIQNSPLHF.

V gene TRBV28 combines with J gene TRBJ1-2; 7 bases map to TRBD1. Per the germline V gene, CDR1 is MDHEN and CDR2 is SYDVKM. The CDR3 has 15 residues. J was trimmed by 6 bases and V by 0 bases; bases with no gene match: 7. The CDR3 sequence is CASSLWVRGADGYTF. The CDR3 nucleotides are TGTGCCAGCAGTTTATGGGTCAGGGGGGCGGATGGCTACACCTTC.

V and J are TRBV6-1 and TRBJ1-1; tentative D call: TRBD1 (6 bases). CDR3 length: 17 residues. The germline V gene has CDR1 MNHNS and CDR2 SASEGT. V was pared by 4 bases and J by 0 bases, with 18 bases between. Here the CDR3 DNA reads TGTGCCAGCAGTGGGCGGGGCAGGGGCTACATGAACACTGAAGCTTTCTTT. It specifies CASSGRGRGYMNTEAFF.

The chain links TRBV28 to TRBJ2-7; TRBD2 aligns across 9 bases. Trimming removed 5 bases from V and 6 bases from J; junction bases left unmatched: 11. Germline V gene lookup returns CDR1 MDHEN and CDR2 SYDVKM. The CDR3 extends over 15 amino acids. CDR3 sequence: CASSPALAGVGEQYF. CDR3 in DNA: TGTGCCAGCAGTCCCGCCTTAGCGGGAGTAGGCGAGCAGTACTTC.

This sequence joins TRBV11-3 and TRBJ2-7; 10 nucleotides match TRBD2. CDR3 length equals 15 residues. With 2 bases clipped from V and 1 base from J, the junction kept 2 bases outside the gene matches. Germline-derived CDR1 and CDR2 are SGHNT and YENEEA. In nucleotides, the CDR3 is TGTGCCAGCAGCTTAACTAGCGGGAAATCCTACGAGCAGTACTTC. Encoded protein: CASSLTSGKSYEQYF.

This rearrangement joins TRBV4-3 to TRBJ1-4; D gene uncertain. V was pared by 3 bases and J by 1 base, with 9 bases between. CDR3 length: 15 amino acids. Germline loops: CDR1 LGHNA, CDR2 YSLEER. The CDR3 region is CASSQGGGTNEKLFF. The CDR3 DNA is TGCGCCAGCAGCCAGGGAGGTGGAACTAATGAAAAACTGTTTTTT.

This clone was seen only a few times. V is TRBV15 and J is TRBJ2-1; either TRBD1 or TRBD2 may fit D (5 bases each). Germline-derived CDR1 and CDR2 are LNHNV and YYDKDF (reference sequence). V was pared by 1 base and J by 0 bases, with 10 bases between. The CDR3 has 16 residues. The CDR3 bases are TGTGCCACCAGCAGAGGAGGGGCTGACTCCTACAATGAGCAGTTCTTC. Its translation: CATSRGGADSYNEQFF.

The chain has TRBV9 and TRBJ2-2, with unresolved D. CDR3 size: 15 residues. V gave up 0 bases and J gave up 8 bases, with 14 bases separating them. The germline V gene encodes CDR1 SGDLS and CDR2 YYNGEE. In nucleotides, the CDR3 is TGTGCCAGCAGCGTAGAAAGTTCGCCCCTGGGGGAGCTGTTTTTT. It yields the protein CASSVESSPLGELFF.

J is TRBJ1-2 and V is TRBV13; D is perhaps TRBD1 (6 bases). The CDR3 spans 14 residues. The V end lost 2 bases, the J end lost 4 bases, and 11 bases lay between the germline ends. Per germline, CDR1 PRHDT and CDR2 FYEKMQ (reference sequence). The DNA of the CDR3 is TGTGCCAGCAGCTTACCGGGGGCGTTCTATGGCTACACCTTC. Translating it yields CASSLPGAFYGYTF.

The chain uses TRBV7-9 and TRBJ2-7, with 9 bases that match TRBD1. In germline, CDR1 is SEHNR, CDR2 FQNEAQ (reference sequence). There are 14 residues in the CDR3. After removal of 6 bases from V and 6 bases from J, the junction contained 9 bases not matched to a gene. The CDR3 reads CASSHGQGTGEQYF. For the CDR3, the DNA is TGTGCCAGCAGTCATGGACAGGGGACGGGCGAGCAGTACTTC.

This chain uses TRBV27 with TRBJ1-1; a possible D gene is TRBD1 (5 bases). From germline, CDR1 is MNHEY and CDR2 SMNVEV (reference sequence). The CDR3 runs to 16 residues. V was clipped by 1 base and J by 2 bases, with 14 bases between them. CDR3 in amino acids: CASSLWGVALNTEAFF. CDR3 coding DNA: TGTGCCAGCAGTTTATGGGGGGTAGCCCTTAACACTGAAGCTTTCTTT.

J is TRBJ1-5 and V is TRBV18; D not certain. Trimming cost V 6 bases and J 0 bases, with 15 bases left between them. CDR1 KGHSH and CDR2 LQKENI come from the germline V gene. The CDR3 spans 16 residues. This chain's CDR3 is CASSQPARSSNQPQHF. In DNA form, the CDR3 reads TGTGCCAGCTCTCAACCGGCCAGATCTAGCAATCAGCCCCAGCATTTT.

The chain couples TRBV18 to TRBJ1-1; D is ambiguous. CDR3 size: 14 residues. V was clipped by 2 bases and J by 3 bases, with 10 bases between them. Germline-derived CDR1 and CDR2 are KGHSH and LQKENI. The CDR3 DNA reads TGTGCCAGCTCACCAATAGCCACCGACACTGAAGCTTTCTTT. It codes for CASSPIATDTEAFF. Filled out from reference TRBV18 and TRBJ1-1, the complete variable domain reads NAGVMQNPRHLVRRRGQEARLRCSPMKGHSHVYWYRQLPEEGLKFMVYLQKENIIDESGMPKERFSAEFPKEGPSILRIQQVVRGDSAAYFCASSPIATDTEAFFGQGTRLTVV.

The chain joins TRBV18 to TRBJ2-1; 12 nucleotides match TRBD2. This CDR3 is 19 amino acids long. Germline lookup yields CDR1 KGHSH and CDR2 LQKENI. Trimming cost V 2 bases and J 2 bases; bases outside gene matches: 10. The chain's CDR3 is CASSPTLAGGPRAYNEQFF. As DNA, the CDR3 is TGTGCCAGCTCACCAACGCTAGCGGGAGGGCCCAGGGCCTACAATGAGCAGTTCTTC.

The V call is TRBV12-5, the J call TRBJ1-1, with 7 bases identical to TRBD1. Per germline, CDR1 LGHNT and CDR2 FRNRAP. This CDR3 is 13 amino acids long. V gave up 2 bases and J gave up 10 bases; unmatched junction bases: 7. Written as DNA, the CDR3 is TGTGCTAGTGGTTTGCCCGGGACAGTTTCAGCTTTCTTT. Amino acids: CASGLPGTVSAFF.

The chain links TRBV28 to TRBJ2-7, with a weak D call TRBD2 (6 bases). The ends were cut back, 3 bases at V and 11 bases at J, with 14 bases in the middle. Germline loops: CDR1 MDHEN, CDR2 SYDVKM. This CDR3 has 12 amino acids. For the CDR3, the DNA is TGTGCCAGCAGTTTCGGAGGGCGAGGGAAGTACTTC. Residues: CASSFGGRGKYF.

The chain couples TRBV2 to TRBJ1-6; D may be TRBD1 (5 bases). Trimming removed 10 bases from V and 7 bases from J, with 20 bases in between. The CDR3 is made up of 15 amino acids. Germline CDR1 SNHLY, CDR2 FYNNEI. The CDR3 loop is CANLRGGGANSPLHF. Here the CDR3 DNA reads TGTGCCAACCTAAGGGGCGGCGGAGCGAATTCACCCCTCCACTTT. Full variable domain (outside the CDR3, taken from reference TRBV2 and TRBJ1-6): EPEVTQTPSHQVTQMGQEVILRCVPISNHLYFYWYRQILGQKVEFLVSFYNNEISEKSEIFDDQFSVERPDGSNFTLKIRSTKLEDSAMYFCANLRGGGANSPLHFGNGTRLTVT.